The source of this TCR beta chain is a study of T cells in Graves' hyperthyroidism and ophthalmopathy. Findings of the study overall: Classification by a 13 V-J model distinguished ophthalmopathy from stable hyperthyroidism. Most thyroid clonotypes that were expanded above 0.001 also turned up in blood.

TCR beta CDR3 region amplification was performed from RNA transcripts. During a first-round RT-PCR of the TCR CDR3, the HTBI primer set was used. One entry per CDR3 protein, called by TCRdb with MiXCR from the multiplex PCR reads. Of 450,000 to 600,000 distinct CDR3 sequences listed, approximately 15% were seen once; the top ten hold approximately 15%. Hyperthyroidism, newly diagnosed and lasting under 2 months, affected patients aged 18 to 65. This clonotype was detected only a few times. What it binds is not known. Trimming stripped 4 bases from V and 0 bases from J, with 13 bases between. Germline V lookup: CDR1 MNHNS, CDR2 SASEGT. The CDR3 runs to 15 residues.

This sequence joins TRBV6-1 and TRBJ2-7; no firm D call. This sequence was found in a woman aged 40 to 55 with Graves' hyperthyroidism. Sequencing was performed on blood. The CDR3 protein is CASSVVGDGSYEQYF. Written as DNA, the CDR3 is TGTGCCAGCAGTGTCGTGGGCGATGGCTCCTACGAGCAGTACTTC.